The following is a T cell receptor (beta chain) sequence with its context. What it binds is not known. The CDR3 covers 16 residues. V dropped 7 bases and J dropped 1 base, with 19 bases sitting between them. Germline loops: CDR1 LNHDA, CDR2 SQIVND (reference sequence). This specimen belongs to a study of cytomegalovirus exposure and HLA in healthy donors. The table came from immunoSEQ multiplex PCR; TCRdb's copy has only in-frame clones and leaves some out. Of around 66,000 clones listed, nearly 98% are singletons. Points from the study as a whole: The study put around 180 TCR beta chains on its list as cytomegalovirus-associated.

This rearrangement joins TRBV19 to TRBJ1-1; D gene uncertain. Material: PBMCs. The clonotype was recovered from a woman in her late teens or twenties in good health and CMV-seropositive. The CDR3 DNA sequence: TGTGCCAGTACGGCCTCTTCTCAGACGGGGAACACTGAAGCTTTCTTT. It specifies CASTASSQTGNTEAFF.